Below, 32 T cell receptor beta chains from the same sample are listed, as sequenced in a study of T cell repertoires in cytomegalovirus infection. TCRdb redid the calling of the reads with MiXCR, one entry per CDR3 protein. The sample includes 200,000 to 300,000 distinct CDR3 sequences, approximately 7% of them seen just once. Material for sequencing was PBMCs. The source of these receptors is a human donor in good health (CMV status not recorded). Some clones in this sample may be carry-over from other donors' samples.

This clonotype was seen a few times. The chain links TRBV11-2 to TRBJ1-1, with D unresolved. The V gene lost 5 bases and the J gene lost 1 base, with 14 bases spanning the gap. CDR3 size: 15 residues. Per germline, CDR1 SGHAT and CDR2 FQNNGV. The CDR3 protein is CASSLRGWGNTEAFF. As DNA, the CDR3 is TGTGCCAGCAGCCTGCGTGGTTGGGGGAACACTGAAGCTTTCTTT.

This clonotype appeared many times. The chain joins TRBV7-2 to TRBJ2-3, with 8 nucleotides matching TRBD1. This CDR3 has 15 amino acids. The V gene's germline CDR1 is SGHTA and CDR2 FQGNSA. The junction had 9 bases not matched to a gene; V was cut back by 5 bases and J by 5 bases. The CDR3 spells CASSIGQGRKDTQYF. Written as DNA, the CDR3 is TGTGCCAGCAGCATCGGACAGGGAAGGAAAGATACGCAGTATTTT.

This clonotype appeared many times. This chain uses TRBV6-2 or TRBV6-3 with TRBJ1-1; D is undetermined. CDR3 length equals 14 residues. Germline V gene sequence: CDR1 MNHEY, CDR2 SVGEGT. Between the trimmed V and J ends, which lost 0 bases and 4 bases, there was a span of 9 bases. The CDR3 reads CASSYSRAATEAFF. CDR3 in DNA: TGTGCCAGCAGTTACTCGAGGGCAGCCACTGAAGCTTTCTTT.

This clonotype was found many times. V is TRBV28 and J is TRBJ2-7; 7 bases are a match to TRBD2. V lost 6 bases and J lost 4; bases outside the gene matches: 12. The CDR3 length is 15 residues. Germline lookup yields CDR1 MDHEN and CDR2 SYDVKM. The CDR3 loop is CASSSAGDGLYEQYF. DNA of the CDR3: TGTGCCAGCAGCTCGGCGGGGGACGGCTTATACGAGCAGTACTTC.

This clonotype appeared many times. CDR3 protein: CASSFPWPLGAFF. The CDR3 nucleotides are TGTGCCAGCAGCTTCCCTTGGCCCTTAGGGGCTTTCTTT. The chain has TRBV7-2 and TRBJ1-1; D not resolved. Germline CDR1 SGHTA, CDR2 FQGNSA. The CDR3 is made up of 13 amino acids. V shed 3 bases and J shed 11 bases, with 16 bases lying between them.

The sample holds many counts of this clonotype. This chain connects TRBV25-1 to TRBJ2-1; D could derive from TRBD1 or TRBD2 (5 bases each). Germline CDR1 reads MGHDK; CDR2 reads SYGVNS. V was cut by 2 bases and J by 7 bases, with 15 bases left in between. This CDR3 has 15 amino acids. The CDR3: CASSETGQSGNEQFF. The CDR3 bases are TGTGCCAGCAGTGAAACGGGGCAGTCGGGGAATGAGCAGTTCTTC.

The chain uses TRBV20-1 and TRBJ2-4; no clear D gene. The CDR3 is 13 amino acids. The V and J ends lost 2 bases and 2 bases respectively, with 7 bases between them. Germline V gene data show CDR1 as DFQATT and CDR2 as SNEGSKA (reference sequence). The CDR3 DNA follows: TGCAGTGCTAGATTCAGCTCCAAAAACATTCAGTACTTC. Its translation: CSARFSSKNIQYF.

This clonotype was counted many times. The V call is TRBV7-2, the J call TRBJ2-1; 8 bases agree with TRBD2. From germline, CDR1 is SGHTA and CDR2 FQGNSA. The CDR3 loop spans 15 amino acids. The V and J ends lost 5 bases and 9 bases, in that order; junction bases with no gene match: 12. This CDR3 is CASSLDISGGVEQFF. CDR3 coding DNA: TGTGCCAGCAGCCTCGACATAAGCGGGGGTGTTGAGCAGTTCTTC.

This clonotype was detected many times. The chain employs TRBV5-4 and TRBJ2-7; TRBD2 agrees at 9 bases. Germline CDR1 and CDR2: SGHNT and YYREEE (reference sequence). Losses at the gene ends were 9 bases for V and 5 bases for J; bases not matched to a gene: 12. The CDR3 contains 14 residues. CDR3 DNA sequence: TGTGCCACCACTCTGGGACTAGCAGGCGACGAGCAGTACTTC. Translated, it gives CATTLGLAGDEQYF. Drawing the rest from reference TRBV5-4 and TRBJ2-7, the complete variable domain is ETGVTQSPTHLIKTRGQQVTLRCSSQSGHNTVSWYQQALGQGPQFIFQYYREEENGRGNFPPRFSGLQFPNYSSELNVNALELDDSALYLCATTLGLAGDEQYFGPGTRLTVT.

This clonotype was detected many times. CDR3 sequence: CSVHTPGRLGPGGYTF. Here the CDR3 DNA reads TGCAGCGTTCATACCCCGGGACGGTTAGGTCCGGGAGGCTACACCTTC. This chain connects TRBV29-1 to TRBJ1-2; D is perhaps TRBD1 (5 bases). The CDR3 consists of 16 residues. Germline V gene sequence: CDR1 SQVTM, CDR2 ANQGSEA. Trimming removed 5 bases at V and 8 bases at J, with 27 bases between.

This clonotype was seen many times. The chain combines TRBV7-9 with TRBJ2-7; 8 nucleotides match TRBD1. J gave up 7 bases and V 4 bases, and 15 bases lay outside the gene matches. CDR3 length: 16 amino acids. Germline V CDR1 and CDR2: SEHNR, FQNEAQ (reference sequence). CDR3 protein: CASSSPGGQGAGEQYF. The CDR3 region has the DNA TGTGCCAGCAGCTCCCCAGGGGGGCAGGGGGCGGGTGAGCAGTACTTC. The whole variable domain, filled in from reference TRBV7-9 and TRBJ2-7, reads DTGVSQNPRHKITKRGQNVTFRCDPISEHNRLYWYRQTLGQGPEFLTYFQNEAQLEKSRLLSDRFSAERPKGSFSTLEIQRTEQGDSAMYLCASSSPGGQGAGEQYFGPGTRLTVT.

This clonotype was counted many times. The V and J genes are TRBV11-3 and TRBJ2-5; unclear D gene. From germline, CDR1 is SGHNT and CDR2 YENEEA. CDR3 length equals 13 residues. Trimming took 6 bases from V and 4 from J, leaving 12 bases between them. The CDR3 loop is CASSHIRGETQYF. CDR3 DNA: TGTGCCAGCAGTCACATCAGAGGAGAGACCCAGTACTTC.

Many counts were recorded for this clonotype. The CDR3 sequence: CASSGRQGRSADTQYF. The CDR3 nucleotides read TGTGCCAGCAGCGGGAGACAGGGGCGTTCGGCAGATACGCAGTATTTT. The chain uses TRBV7-6 and TRBJ2-3; 8 positions agree with TRBD1. Germline CDR1 reads SGHVS; CDR2 reads FNYEAQ. The CDR3 totals 16 residues. V shed 5 bases and J 4 bases; nucleotides not matched to a gene: 11.

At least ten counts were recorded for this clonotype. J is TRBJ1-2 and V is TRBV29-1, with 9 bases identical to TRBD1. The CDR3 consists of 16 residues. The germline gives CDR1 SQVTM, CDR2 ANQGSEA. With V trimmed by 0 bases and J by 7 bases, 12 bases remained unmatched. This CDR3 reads CSVEDTWNGTGFGYTF. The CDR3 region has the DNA TGCAGCGTTGAAGATACCTGGAATGGGACAGGGTTTGGCTACACCTTC. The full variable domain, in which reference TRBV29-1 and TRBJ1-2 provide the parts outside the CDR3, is SAVISQKPSRDICQRGTSLTIQCQVDSQVTMMFWYRQQPGQSLTLIATANQGSEATYESGFVIDKFPISRPNLTFSTLTVSNMSPEDSSIYLCSVEDTWNGTGFGYTFGSGTRLTVV.

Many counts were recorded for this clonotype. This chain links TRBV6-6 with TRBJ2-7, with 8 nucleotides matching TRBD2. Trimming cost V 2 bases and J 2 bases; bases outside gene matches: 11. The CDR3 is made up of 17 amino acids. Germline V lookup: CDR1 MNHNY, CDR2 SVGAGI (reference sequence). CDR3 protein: CASSYTGGGSQPYEQYF. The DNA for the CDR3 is TGTGCCAGCAGTTACACGGGGGGGGGTTCTCAACCCTACGAGCAGTACTTC.

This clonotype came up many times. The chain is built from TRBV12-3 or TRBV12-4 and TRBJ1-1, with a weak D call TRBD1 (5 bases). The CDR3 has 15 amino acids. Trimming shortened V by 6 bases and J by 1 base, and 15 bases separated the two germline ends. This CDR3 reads CASSLSREGNTEAFF. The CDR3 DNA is TGTGCCAGCAGCCTCTCCAGGGAGGGGAACACTGAAGCTTTCTTT.

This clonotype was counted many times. CDR3 nucleotides: TGTGCCAGCAGTTTCAGTTCCGGATCGAACACCGGGGAGCTGTTTTTT. It translates to CASSFSSGSNTGELFF. V gene TRBV6-6 combines with J gene TRBJ2-2; D is ambiguous. This CDR3 is 16 amino acids long. Germline CDR1 and CDR2: MNHNY and SVGAGI (reference sequence). Trimming cost V 4 bases and J 0 bases, with 12 bases left between them.

The CDR3 reads CASSFGTFGETQYF. The CDR3 DNA reads TGTGCCAGCAGCTTTGGGACCTTCGGAGAGACCCAGTACTTC. The chain recombines TRBV11-2 with TRBJ2-5; D could derive from TRBD1 or TRBD2 (5 bases each). This CDR3 spans 14 amino acids. The V gene lost 3 bases and the J gene lost 4 bases, with 12 bases spanning the gap. Germline values: CDR1 SGHAT, CDR2 FQNNGV.

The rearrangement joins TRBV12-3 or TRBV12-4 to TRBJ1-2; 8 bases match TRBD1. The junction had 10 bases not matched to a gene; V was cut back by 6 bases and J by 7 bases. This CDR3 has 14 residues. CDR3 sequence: CASRRTGRGSGYTF. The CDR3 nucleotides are TGTGCCAGCAGAAGGACAGGGAGGGGGAGTGGCTACACCTTC.

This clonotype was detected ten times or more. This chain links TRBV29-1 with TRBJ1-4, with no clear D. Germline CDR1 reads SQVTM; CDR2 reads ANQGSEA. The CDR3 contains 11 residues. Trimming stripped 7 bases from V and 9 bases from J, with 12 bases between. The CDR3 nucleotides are TGCAGCGCCGGGGTGGGTCAAAAACTGTTTTTT. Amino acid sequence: CSAGVGQKLFF. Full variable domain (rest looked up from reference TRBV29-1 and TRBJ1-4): SAVISQKPSRDICQRGTSLTIQCQVDSQVTMMFWYRQQPGQSLTLIATANQGSEATYESGFVIDKFPISRPNLTFSTLTVSNMSPEDSSIYLCSAGVGQKLFFGSGTQLSVL.

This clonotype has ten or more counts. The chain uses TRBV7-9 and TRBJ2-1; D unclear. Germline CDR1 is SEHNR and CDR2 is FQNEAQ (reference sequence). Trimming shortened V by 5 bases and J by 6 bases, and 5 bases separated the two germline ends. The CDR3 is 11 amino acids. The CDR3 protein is CASSGLNEQFF. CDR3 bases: TGTGCCAGCAGCGGGCTCAATGAGCAGTTCTTC.

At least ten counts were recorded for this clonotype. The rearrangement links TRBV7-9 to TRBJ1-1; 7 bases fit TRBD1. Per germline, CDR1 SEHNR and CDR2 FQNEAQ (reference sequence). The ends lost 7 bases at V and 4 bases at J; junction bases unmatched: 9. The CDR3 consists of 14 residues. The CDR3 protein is CASTVDRAVTEAFF. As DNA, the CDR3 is TGTGCCAGCACCGTTGACAGGGCGGTCACTGAAGCTTTCTTT.

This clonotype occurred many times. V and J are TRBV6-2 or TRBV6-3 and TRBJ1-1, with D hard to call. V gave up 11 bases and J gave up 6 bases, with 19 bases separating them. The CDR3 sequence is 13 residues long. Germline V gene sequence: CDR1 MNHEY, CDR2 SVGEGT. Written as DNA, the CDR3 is TGTGCCTGCCAAGTGGGCCCGGCCTCTGAAGCTTTCTTT. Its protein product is CACQVGPASEAFF.

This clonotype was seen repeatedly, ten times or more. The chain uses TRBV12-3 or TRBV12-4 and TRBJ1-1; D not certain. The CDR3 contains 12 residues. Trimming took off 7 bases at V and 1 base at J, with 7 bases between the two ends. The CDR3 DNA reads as TGTGCCAGCAATGAGGGGAACACTGAAGCTTTCTTT. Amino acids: CASNEGNTEAFF.

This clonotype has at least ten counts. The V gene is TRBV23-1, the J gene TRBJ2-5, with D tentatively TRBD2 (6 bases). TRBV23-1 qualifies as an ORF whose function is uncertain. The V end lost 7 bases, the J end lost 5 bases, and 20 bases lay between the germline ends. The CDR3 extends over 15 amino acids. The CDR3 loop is CASTKRGRKGETQYF. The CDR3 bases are TGCGCCAGCACGAAACGGGGGAGAAAGGGGGAGACCCAGTACTTC.

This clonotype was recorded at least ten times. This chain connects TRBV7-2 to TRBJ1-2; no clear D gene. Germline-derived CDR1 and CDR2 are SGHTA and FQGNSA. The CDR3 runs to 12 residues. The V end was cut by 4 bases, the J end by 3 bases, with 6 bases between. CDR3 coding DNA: TGTGCCAGCAGCTGGTCCCACTATGGCTACACCTTC. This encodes CASSWSHYGYTF.

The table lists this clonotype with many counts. CDR3 DNA: TGTGCCAGCAGCATTAAGTGGACAGATACGCAGTATTTT. Protein: CASSIKWTDTQYF. The chain uses TRBV7-2 and TRBJ2-3; D uncertain. The germline V and J ends were trimmed by 5 bases and 3 bases, with 9 bases remaining between them. Per germline, CDR1 SGHTA and CDR2 FQGNSA. The CDR3 length is 13 residues.

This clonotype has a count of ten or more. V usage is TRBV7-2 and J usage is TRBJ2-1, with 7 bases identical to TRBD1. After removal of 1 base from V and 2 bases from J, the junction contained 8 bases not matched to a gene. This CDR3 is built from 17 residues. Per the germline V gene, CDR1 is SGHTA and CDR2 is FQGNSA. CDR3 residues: CASSLVGTAGTYNEQFF. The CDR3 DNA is TGTGCCAGCAGCTTAGTCGGGACAGCCGGTACCTACAATGAGCAGTTCTTC.

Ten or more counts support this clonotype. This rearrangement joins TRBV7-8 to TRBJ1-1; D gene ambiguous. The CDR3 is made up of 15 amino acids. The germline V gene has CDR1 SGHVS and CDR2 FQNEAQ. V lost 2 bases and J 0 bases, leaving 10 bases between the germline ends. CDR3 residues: CASSLLEGMNTEAFF. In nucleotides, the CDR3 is TGTGCCAGCAGCTTACTCGAGGGCATGAACACTGAAGCTTTCTTT.

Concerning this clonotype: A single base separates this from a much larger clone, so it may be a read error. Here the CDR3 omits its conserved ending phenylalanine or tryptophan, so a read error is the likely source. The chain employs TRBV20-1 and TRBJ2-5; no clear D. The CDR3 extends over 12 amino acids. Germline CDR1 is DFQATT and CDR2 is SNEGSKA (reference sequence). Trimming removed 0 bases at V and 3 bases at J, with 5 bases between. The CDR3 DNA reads TGCAGTGCTAGAGATCATAAAGAGACCCAGTACTAC. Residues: CSARDHKETQYY.

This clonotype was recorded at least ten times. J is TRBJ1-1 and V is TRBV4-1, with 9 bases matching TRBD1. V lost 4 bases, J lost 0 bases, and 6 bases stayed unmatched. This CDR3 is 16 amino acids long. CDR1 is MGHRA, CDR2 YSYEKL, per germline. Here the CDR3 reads CASSLGQGRVNTEAFF. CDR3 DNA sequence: TGCGCCAGCAGCCTGGGACAGGGAAGGGTGAACACTGAAGCTTTCTTT.

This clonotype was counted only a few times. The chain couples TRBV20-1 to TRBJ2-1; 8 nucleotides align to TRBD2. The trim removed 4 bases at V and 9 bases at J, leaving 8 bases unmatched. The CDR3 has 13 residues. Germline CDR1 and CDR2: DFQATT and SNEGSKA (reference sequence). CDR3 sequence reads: CSAIFSGEAEQFF. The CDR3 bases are TGCAGTGCTATATTTAGCGGGGAGGCTGAGCAGTTCTTC.